This TCR beta chain stems from a study of early T cells in non-severe SARS-CoV-2 infection. Looking at the study overall: The study sequenced bulk RNA from unsorted whole blood, with chains unpaired.

The sample holds a few counts of this clonotype. Its antigen is still unknown. Researchers attached unique molecular identifiers to individual cDNA molecules. TCRdb re-derived calls from the 5' RACE reads in MiXCR, one entry per CDR3 protein. The sample holds some 60,000 distinct CDR3 sequences, 10% to 15% seen once. Study findings and constraints: Anti-spike CD8 responses were favored in VDJdb matching, and private and CD4 specificities were missed.

CDR3 size: 15 residues. V lost 1 base, J lost 2 bases, and 1 base stayed unmatched. The TCR originated in an adult who was a healthcare worker with PCR-confirmed SARS-CoV-2 infection or an uninfected control (not recorded which). The source material was whole blood, sampled at baseline. The rearrangement links TRBV12-3 or TRBV12-4 to TRBJ2-2; 7 bases are a match to TRBD1. The DNA for the CDR3 is TGTGCCAGCAGTTTAGGACAGGGAAACACCGGGGAGCTGTTTTTT. Protein product: CASSLGQGNTGELFF.